This T cell receptor beta chain was recovered during a study of blood T cell repertoires in COVID-19. Profiling relied on immunoSEQ multiplex PCR, and the TCRdb table lists in-frame clones only, not all of them. The table shows over 200,000 clones, with around 80% occurring only once. The source material was peripheral blood. This clonotype was obtained from a man older than 75 with acute or convalescent COVID-19.

The DNA for the CDR3 is TGTGCCACCAGCACTGACAGGGTGGAGACCCAGTACTTC. Its translation: CATSTDRVETQYF. V and J are TRBV15 and TRBJ2-5; 7 bases map to TRBD1. The J segment lost 5 bases and the V segment lost 4 bases, leaving 4 bases of the junction unmatched. The CDR3 has 13 residues. CDR1 and CDR2 (germline): LNHNV, YYDKDF (reference sequence).